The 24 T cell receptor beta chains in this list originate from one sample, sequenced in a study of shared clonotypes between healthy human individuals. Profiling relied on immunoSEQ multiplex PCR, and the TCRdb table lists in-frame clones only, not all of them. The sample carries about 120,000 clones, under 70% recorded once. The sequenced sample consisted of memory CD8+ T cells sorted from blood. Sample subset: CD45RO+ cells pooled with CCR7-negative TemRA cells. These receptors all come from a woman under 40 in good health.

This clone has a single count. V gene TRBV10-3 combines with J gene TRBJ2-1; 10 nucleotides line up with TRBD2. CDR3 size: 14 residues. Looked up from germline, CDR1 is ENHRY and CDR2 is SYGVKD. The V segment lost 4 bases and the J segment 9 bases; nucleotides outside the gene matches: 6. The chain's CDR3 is CAISGPASGSEQFF. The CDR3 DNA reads TGTGCCATCAGTGGGCCGGCTAGCGGGAGTGAGCAGTTCTTC.

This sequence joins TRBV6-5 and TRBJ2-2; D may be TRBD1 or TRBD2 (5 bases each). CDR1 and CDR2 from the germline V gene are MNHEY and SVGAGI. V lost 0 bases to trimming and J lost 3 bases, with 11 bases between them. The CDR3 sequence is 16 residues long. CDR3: CASSYSWGGYTGELFF. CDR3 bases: TGTGCCAGCAGTTACTCTTGGGGCGGGTACACCGGGGAGCTGTTTTTT.

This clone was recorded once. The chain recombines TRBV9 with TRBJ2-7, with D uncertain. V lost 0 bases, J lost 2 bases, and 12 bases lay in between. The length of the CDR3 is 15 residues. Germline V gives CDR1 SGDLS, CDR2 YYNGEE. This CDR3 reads CASSVGGSSTYEQYF. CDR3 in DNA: TGTGCCAGCAGCGTAGGGGGTAGTAGTACCTACGAGCAGTACTTC.

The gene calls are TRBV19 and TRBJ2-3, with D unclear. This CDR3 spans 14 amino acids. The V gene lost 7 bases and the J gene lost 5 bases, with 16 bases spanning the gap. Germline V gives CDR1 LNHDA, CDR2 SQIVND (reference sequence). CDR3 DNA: TGTGCCAGTACACCAGCAATGGTAGGAGATACGCAGTATTTT. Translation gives CASTPAMVGDTQYF.

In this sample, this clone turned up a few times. In nucleotides, the CDR3 is TGTGCCAGCAGCTCCAGACAGGGAGGCTTGGCTAATGAAAAACTGTTTTTT. This codes for CASSSRQGGLANEKLFF. This chain uses TRBV7-9 with TRBJ1-4, with 7 nucleotides matching TRBD1. Germline V gene sequence: CDR1 SEHNR, CDR2 FQNEAQ (reference sequence). CDR3 length: 17 residues. V dropped 4 bases and J dropped 3; count of bases not matched to a gene: 11.

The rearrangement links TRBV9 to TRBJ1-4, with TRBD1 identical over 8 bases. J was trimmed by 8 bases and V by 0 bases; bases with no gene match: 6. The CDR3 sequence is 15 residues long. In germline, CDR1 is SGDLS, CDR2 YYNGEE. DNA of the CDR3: TGTGCCAGCAGCGTAGCTGGGACAGGTGTGGAAAAACTGTTTTTT. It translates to CASSVAGTGVEKLFF.

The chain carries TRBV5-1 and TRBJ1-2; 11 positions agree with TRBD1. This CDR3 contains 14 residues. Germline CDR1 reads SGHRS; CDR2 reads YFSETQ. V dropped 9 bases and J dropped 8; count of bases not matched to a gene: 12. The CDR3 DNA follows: TGCGCCACCCAACCGGGACAGGGGGTGGCGGGCTACACCTTC. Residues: CATQPGQGVAGYTF.

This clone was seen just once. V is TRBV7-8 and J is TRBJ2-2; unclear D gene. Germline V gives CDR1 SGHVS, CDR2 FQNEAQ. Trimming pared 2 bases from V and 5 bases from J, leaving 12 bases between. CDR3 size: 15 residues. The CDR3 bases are TGTGCCAGCAGCTTATATTTGGCGTTGACCGGGGAGCTGTTTTTT. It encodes CASSLYLALTGELFF.

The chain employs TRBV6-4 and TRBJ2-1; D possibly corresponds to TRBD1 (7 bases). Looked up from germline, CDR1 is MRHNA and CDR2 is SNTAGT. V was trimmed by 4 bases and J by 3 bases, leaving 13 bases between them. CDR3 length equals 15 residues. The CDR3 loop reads CASSVAAGGYNEQFF. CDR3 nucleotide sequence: TGTGCCAGCAGTGTAGCGGCAGGGGGCTACAATGAGCAGTTCTTC.

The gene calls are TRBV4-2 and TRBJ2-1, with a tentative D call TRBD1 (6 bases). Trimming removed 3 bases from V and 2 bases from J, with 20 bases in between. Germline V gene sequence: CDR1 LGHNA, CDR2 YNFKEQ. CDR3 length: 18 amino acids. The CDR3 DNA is TGTGCCAGCAGCCAGGCGCGACTCGGGACACGGACCTACAATGAGCAGTTCTTC. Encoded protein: CASSQARLGTRTYNEQFF.

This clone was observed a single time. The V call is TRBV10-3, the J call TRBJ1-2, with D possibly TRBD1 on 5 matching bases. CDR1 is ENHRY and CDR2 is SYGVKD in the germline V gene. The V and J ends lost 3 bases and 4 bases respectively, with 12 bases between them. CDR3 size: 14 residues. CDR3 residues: CAISEVGGGYGYTF. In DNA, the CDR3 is TGTGCCATCAGTGAAGTCGGGGGGGGCTATGGCTACACCTTC.

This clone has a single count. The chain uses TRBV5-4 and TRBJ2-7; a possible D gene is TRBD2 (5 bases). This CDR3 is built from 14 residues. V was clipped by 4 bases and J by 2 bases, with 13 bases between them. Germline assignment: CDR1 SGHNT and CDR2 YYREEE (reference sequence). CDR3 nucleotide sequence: TGTGCCAGCAGCAAAGCCGGGAACGCCTACGAGCAGTACTTC. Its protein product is CASSKAGNAYEQYF.

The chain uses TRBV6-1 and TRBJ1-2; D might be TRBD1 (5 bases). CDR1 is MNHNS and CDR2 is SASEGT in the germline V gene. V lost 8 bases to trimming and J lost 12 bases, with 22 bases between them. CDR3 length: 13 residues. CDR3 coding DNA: TGTGCCAGCCTGGCCCGGGGCTTACACGGCCACACCTTC. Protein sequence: CASLARGLHGHTF.

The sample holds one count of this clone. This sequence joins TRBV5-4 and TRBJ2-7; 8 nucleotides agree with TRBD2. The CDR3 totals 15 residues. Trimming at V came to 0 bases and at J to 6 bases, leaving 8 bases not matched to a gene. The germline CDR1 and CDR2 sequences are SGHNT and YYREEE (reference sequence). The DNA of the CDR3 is TGTGCCAGCAGCTTGGCTAGCGGGCCCCAGAGCGAGCAGTACTTC. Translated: CASSLASGPQSEQYF.

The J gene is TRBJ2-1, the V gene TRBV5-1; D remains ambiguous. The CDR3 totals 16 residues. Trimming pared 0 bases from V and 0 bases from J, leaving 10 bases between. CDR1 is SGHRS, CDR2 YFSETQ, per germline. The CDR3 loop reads CASSLVIRSSYNEQFF. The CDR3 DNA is TGCGCCAGCAGCTTGGTCATCCGCAGCTCCTACAATGAGCAGTTCTTC. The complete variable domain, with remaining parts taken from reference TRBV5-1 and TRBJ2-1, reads KAGVTQTPRYLIKTRGQQVTLSCSPISGHRSVSWYQQTPGQGLQFLFEYFSETQRNKGNFPGRFSGRQFSNSRSEMNVSTLELGDSALYLCASSLVIRSSYNEQFFGPGTRLTVL.

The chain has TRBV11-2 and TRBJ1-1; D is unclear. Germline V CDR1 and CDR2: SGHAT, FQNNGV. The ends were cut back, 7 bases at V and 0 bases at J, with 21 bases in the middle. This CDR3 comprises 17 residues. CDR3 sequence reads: CASTLNDLGGMNTEAFF. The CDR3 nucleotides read TGTGCCAGCACCCTCAATGACCTCGGAGGAATGAACACTGAAGCTTTCTTT.

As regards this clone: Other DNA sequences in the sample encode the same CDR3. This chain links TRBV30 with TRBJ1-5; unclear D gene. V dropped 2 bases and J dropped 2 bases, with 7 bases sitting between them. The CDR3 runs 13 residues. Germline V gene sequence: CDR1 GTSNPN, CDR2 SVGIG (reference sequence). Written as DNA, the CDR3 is TGTGCCTGGAGTCTAAGGGGCAATCAGCCCCAGCATTTT. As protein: CAWSLRGNQPQHF.

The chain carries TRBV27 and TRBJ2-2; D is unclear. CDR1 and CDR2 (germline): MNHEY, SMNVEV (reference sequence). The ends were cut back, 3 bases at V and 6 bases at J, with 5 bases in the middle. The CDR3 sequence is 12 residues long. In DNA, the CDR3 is TGTGCCAGCAGTTTCCGACCCGGGGAGCTGTTTTTT. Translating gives CASSFRPGELFF.

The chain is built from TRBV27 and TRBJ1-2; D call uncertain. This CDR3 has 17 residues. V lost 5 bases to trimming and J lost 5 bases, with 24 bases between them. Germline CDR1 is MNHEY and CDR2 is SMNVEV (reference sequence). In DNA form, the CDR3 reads TGTGCCAGCAGTCCCACCGAGGTCCGTCTTAATTGGTATGGCTACACCTTC. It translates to CASSPTEVRLNWYGYTF.

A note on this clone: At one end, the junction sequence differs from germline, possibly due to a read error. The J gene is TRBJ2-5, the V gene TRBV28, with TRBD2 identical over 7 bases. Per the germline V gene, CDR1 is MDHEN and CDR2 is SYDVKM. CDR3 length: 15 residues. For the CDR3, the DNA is TGTGCCAGCAGTTTGATGGGGCTCGCGGAATGGGGACTACACTTC. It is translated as CASSLMGLAEWGLHF.

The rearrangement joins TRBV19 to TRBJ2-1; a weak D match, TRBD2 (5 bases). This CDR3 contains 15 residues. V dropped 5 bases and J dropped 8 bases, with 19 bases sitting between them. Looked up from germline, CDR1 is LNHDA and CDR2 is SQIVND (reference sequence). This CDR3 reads CASSSPQEARYEQFF. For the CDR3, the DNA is TGTGCCAGTAGTTCGCCTCAGGAGGCGCGGTATGAGCAGTTCTTC.

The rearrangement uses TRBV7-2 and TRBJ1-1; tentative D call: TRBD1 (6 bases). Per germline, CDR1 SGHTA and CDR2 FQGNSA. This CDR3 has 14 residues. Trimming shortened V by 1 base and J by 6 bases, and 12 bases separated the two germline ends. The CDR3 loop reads CASSLEGGVAEAFF. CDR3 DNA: TGTGCCAGCAGCTTAGAAGGGGGGGTGGCTGAAGCTTTCTTT.

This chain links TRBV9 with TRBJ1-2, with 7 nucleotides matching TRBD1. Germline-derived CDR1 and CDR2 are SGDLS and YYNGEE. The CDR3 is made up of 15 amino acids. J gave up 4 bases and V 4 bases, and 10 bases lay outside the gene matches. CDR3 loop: CASSPLGTALYGYTF. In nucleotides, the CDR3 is TGTGCCAGCAGCCCCTTGGGGACAGCCCTCTATGGCTACACCTTC.

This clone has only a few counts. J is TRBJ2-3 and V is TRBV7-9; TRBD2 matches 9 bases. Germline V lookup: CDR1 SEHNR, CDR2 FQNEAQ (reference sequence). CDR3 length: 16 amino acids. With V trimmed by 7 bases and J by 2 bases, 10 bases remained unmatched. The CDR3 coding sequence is TGTGCCAGCACCGTCGGGGCTAGCGGGGACACAGATACGCAGTATTTT. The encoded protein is CASTVGASGDTDTQYF.